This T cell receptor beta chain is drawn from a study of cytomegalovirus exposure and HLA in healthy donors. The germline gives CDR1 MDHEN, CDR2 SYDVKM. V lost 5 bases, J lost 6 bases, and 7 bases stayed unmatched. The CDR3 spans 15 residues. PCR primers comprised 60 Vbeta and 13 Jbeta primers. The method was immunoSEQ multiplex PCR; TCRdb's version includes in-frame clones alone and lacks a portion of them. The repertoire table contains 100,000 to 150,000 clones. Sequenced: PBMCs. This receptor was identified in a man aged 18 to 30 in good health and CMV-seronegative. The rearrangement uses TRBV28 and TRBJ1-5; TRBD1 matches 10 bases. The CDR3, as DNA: TGTGCCAGCAGTCCGGGACAGGGGTCCATTCAGCCCCAGCATTTT. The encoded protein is CASSPGQGSIQPQHF.